Below are 28 T cell receptor beta chains sequenced from a single sample in a study of control samples from healthy donors and cancer patients. Profiled with immunoSEQ multiplex PCR; TCRdb holds only in-frame clones, not every one. Of about 170,000 clones listed, 90% to 95% were seen once; the top ten hold 1.5%. Sample: blood. Receptor source: a woman in her 30s in good health.

J is TRBJ1-2 and V is TRBV4-1, with 9 bases aligning to TRBD1. Germline trimming cut 1 base from V and 4 bases from J; bases unmatched to any gene: 4. The CDR3 has 15 residues. Germline assignment: CDR1 MGHRA and CDR2 YSYEKL. DNA of the CDR3: TGCGCCAGCAGCCAAGTAGGGACAGGGCCCTATGGCTACACCTTC. Its translation is CASSQVGTGPYGYTF.

This clone has a single count. This chain uses TRBV10-3 with TRBJ2-5; 7 nucleotides line up with TRBD2. Trimming cost V 0 bases and J 5 bases; bases outside gene matches: 0. The CDR3 sequence is 13 residues long. Germline V gene data show CDR1 as ENHRY and CDR2 as SYGVKD. The chain's CDR3 is CAISESGGETQYF. CDR3 DNA sequence: TGTGCCATCAGTGAGTCGGGAGGGGAGACCCAGTACTTC.

The chain recombines TRBV16 with TRBJ1-5; no reliable D call. Trimming removed 7 bases from V and 0 bases from J, with 16 bases in between. This CDR3 region has 16 residues. CDR1 and CDR2 (germline): KGHSY, FQNENV. DNA of the CDR3: TGTGCCAGCACCCCCACGGTCTTCACTAGCAATCAGCCCCAGCATTTT. Its protein is CASTPTVFTSNQPQHF.

This chain links TRBV6-1 with TRBJ2-7, with D perhaps matching TRBD2 (6 bases). Germline values: CDR1 MNHNS, CDR2 SASEGT. The V and J ends lost 1 base and 3 bases respectively, with 10 bases between them. This CDR3 region has 14 residues. The CDR3 reads CASSEGRDDYEQYF. CDR3 DNA sequence: TGTGCCAGCAGTGAAGGGCGGGATGACTACGAGCAGTACTTC.

The rearrangement links TRBV7-9 to TRBJ2-1, with TRBD2 identical over 10 bases. The CDR3 contains 14 residues. CDR1 is SEHNR, CDR2 FQNEAQ, per germline (reference sequence). The junction had 3 bases not matched to a gene; V was cut back by 2 bases and J by 8 bases. Here the CDR3 reads CASSLLAGVDEQFF. The CDR3 DNA reads as TGTGCCAGCAGCTTACTAGCGGGAGTGGATGAGCAGTTCTTC.

The chain combines TRBV11-2 with TRBJ1-2, with a tentative D call TRBD1 (6 bases). V gave up 1 base and J gave up 4 bases, with 10 bases separating them. CDR3 length: 14 amino acids. Germline CDR1 and CDR2: SGHAT and FQNNGV. The CDR3 coding sequence is TGTGCCAGCAGCTTAGTCAGGGGCGGCTATGGCTACACCTTC. It specifies CASSLVRGGYGYTF.

The V call is TRBV4-3, the J call TRBJ2-3; TRBD2 matches at 14 bases. CDR1 and CDR2 (germline): LGHNA, YSLEER. This CDR3 comprises 17 residues. The junction had 2 bases not matched to a gene; V was cut back by 1 base and J by 2 bases. CDR3 nucleotides: TGCGCCAGCAGCCAAGGGACTAGCGGGAGGAACACAGATACGCAGTATTTT. It is translated as CASSQGTSGRNTDTQYF.

This sequence joins TRBV28 and TRBJ2-1; 11 nucleotides agree with TRBD1. Germline V gene sequence: CDR1 MDHEN, CDR2 SYDVKM. The CDR3 extends over 16 amino acids. V shed 3 bases and J 3 bases; nucleotides not matched to a gene: 4. CDR3 in DNA: TGTGCCAGCAGTTTGACCGGGACAGGGGGCTACAATGAGCAGTTCTTC. As protein: CASSLTGTGGYNEQFF.

This clone was observed once. This sequence joins TRBV7-9 and TRBJ1-1, with a possible D match to TRBD1 (6 bases). The CDR3 is 13 amino acids. CDR1 is SEHNR, CDR2 FQNEAQ, per germline (reference sequence). The V end lost 6 bases, the J end lost 2 bases, and 10 bases lay between the germline ends. In DNA form, the CDR3 reads TGTGCCAGCAGACCGGACAGAAACACTGAAGCTTTCTTT. It translates to CASRPDRNTEAFF.

The V and J genes are TRBV7-9 and TRBJ2-1; TRBD2 aligns across 7 bases. CDR1 and CDR2 from the germline V gene are SEHNR and FQNEAQ (reference sequence). This CDR3 has 13 amino acids. The junction had 4 bases not matched to a gene; V was cut back by 3 bases and J by 8 bases. The CDR3 DNA sequence: TGTGCCAGCAGCTTGGGAGGGTACGATGAGCAGTTCTTC. Protein: CASSLGGYDEQFF.

The chain links TRBV11-2 to TRBJ1-5, with D unclear. V was shortened by 1 base and J by 4 bases, with 8 bases between the two germline ends. The germline gives CDR1 SGHAT, CDR2 FQNNGV. The CDR3 loop spans 14 amino acids. The CDR3 DNA reads as TGTGCCAGCAGCTTAGGGGCGGGAAATCAGCCCCAGCATTTT. Translating gives CASSLGAGNQPQHF.

The chain has TRBV6-5 and TRBJ1-2; D ambiguous. V lost 0 bases, J lost 6 bases, and 5 bases lay in between. From germline, CDR1 is MNHEY and CDR2 SVGAGI. There are 12 residues in the CDR3. CDR3 nucleotide sequence: TGTGCCAGCAGTTACTCGGAGGATGGCTACACCTTC. The encoded protein is CASSYSEDGYTF.

This clone was found once. The genes are TRBV19 and TRBJ2-1; D remains ambiguous. The CDR3 extends over 15 amino acids. The V end lost 7 bases, the J end lost 3 bases, and 16 bases lay between the germline ends. Germline V gene sequence: CDR1 LNHDA, CDR2 SQIVND (reference sequence). The CDR3 nucleotides read TGTGCCAGTAAGATCAAGTCTAAACACTACAATGAGCAGTTCTTC. It specifies CASKIKSKHYNEQFF.

The chain joins TRBV24-1 to TRBJ1-1; D gene uncertain. CDR3 length: 15 residues. The germline V and J ends were trimmed by 1 base and 0 bases, with 8 bases remaining between them. Germline V lookup: CDR1 KGHDR, CDR2 SFDVKD. This chain's CDR3 is CATSDFEQMNTEAFF. CDR3 DNA: TGTGCCACCAGTGATTTTGAACAGATGAACACTGAAGCTTTCTTT.

The genes are TRBV7-8 and TRBJ2-5; D is perhaps TRBD1 (6 bases). The germline V and J ends were trimmed by 5 bases and 0 bases, with 19 bases remaining between them. Germline CDR1 SGHVS, CDR2 FQNEAQ. This CDR3 comprises 17 residues. The CDR3 DNA sequence: TGTGCCAGCAGCCGAGGGACACCCAGTACCAACCAAGAGACCCAGTACTTC. It yields the protein CASSRGTPSTNQETQYF.

This rearrangement joins TRBV11-3 to TRBJ2-1; a weak D match, TRBD2 (5 bases). Trimming cost V 5 bases and J 5 bases, with 7 bases left between them. The V gene's germline CDR1 is SGHNT and CDR2 YENEEA. This CDR3 region has 12 residues. This chain's CDR3 is CASSGSHNEQFF. Here the CDR3 DNA reads TGTGCCAGCAGCGGGAGTCACAATGAGCAGTTCTTC.

This clone was found many times. The chain links TRBV4-2 to TRBJ2-7; 15 bases match TRBD2. The trim removed 1 base at V and 6 bases at J, leaving 4 bases unmatched. Germline CDR1 reads LGHNA; CDR2 reads YNFKEQ. This CDR3 has 16 residues. The CDR3 reads CASSQAGTSGRSEQYF. The CDR3 region has the DNA TGTGCCAGCAGCCAAGCCGGGACTAGCGGGAGGAGCGAGCAGTACTTC.

This clone occurred once. V is TRBV6-1 and J is TRBJ1-3; D perhaps matches TRBD1 (5 bases). The germline gives CDR1 MNHNS, CDR2 SASEGT. Between the trimmed V and J ends, which lost 2 bases and 0 bases, there was a span of 8 bases. The CDR3 is 15 residues long. CDR3 sequence: CASSEYQGSGNTIYF. The CDR3 DNA sequence: TGTGCCAGCAGTGAATACCAGGGCTCTGGAAACACCATATATTTT.

The V call is TRBV19, the J call TRBJ1-1; 7 bases match TRBD1. CDR3 length: 14 amino acids. V lost 7 bases to trimming and J lost 0 bases; unmatched junction nucleotides: 5. Per the germline V gene, CDR1 is LNHDA and CDR2 is SQIVND (reference sequence). CDR3 sequence: CASIGGPLNTEAFF. DNA of the CDR3: TGTGCCAGTATAGGGGGCCCCCTGAACACTGAAGCTTTCTTT.

The chain links TRBV2 to TRBJ1-5; 9 nucleotides line up with TRBD1. Germline-derived CDR1 and CDR2 are SNHLY and FYNNEI. Trimming cost V 6 bases and J 6 bases; bases outside gene matches: 9. The CDR3 sequence is 15 residues long. CDR3 in DNA: TGTGCCAGCAGGGGACAGGGTCTGGGGATTCAGCCCCAGCATTTT. Its translation is CASRGQGLGIQPQHF.

In regard to this clone: Other DNA variants within this sample encode the same CDR3. This chain links TRBV2 with TRBJ2-2; TRBD2 matches at 12 bases. Germline loops: CDR1 SNHLY, CDR2 FYNNEI. The CDR3 extends over 16 amino acids. V shed 3 bases and J 4 bases; nucleotides not matched to a gene: 3. CDR3 in DNA: TGTGCCAGCAGTGAGGCTAGCGGGGGGGGCACCGGGGAGCTGTTTTTT. Protein sequence: CASSEASGGGTGELFF.

The chain joins TRBV5-1 to TRBJ2-1; 9 nucleotides match TRBD2. Unmatched junction bases numbered 5, after V lost 4 bases and J lost 0 bases. Germline-derived CDR1 and CDR2 are SGHRS and YFSETQ. This CDR3 is 16 amino acids long. The CDR3 coding sequence is TGCGCCAGCAGCAGGACTAGCGTAAGCTCCTACAATGAGCAGTTCTTC. Its translation: CASSRTSVSSYNEQFF.

As regards this clone: Other DNA variants within this sample encode the same CDR3. The chain employs TRBV18 and TRBJ2-3; TRBD2 aligns across 13 bases. V trimming: 5 bases; J trimming: 3 bases; junction bases outside the gene matches: 2. CDR3 length: 15 residues. Germline V lookup: CDR1 KGHSH, CDR2 LQKENI. The CDR3 loop reads CASSRTSGGTDTQYF. In DNA, the CDR3 is TGTGCCAGCTCAAGGACTAGCGGGGGAACAGATACGCAGTATTTT.

This clone was detected once. The gene calls are TRBV27 and TRBJ2-7, with 10 bases identical to TRBD2. Germline loops: CDR1 MNHEY, CDR2 SMNVEV (reference sequence). CDR3 size: 13 residues. V lost 7 bases to trimming and J lost 6 bases; unmatched junction nucleotides: 6. The CDR3, as DNA: TGTGCCAGCACCCCCAGCGGGAGGGGCGAGCAGTACTTC. Translating gives CASTPSGRGEQYF.

J is TRBJ1-5 and V is TRBV2; tentative D call: TRBD1 (6 bases). CDR3 size: 15 residues. Germline loops: CDR1 SNHLY, CDR2 FYNNEI. Trimming took 1 base from V and 3 from J, leaving 10 bases between them. The CDR3 DNA reads TGTGCCAGCAGTGAAGGGGACACCAACAATCAGCCCCAGCATTTT. It is translated as CASSEGDTNNQPQHF.

The chain recombines TRBV28 with TRBJ1-5; TRBD1 might be the D (5 bases). Trimming cost V 8 bases and J 4 bases, with 6 bases left between them. The CDR3 is 11 amino acids. Germline V gene data show CDR1 as MDHEN and CDR2 as SYDVKM. CDR3 sequence reads: CASGGNQPQHF. In DNA, the CDR3 is TGTGCCAGCGGGGGGAATCAGCCCCAGCATTTT.

The CDR3 DNA sequence: TGTGCCATCGGAGGGGGCGGAACTGAAGCTTTCTTT. Protein product: CAIGGGGTEAFF. This chain links TRBV10-3 with TRBJ1-1; 7 positions match TRBD1. Germline-derived CDR1 and CDR2 are ENHRY and SYGVKD. V dropped 8 bases and J dropped 5; count of bases not matched to a gene: 5. This CDR3 is 12 amino acids long.

The J gene is TRBJ2-1, the V gene TRBV9; 9 nucleotides line up with TRBD1. The CDR3 spans 16 residues. Trimming at V came to 0 bases and at J to 1 base, leaving 2 bases not matched to a gene. CDR1 and CDR2 (germline): SGDLS, YYNGEE. The CDR3 nucleotides are TGTGCCAGCAGCGTAGGGGGGACAGGGTCCTACAATGAGCAGTTCTTC. Residues: CASSVGGTGSYNEQFF.